The 10 T cell receptor beta chains presented below share a single source sample, sequenced in a study of blood T cell repertoires in COVID-19. Assay: immunoSEQ multiplex PCR; the TCRdb copy retains only in-frame clones and omits some. This sample has about 140,000 clones; under 85% occur once, and the top ten carry roughly 1.6%. Input material: peripheral blood. Receptors originate from a human donor in a cohort sampled during active COVID-19.

This chain joins TRBV18 and TRBJ2-1; 9 bases fit TRBD1. Germline values: CDR1 KGHSH, CDR2 LQKENI. V shed 4 bases, J shed 7 bases, and the junction held 8 bases outside the gene matches. The CDR3 has 15 residues. CDR3 nucleotide sequence: TGTGCCAGCTCACTCGGGGGACAGGGAGTAAATGAGCAGTTCTTC. Its protein is CASSLGGQGVNEQFF. Supplemented by reference TRBV18 and TRBJ2-1, the full variable domain reads NAGVMQNPRHLVRRRGQEARLRCSPMKGHSHVYWYRQLPEEGLKFMVYLQKENIIDESGMPKERFSAEFPKEGPSILRIQQVVRGDSAAYFCASSLGGQGVNEQFFGPGTRLTVL.

This chain connects TRBV11-3 to TRBJ2-7, with D possibly TRBD2 on 5 matching bases. Germline V CDR1 and CDR2: SGHNT, YENEEA. CDR3 length: 13 amino acids. V was trimmed by 3 bases and J by 1 base, leaving 7 bases between them. CDR3 sequence: CASSLSGSYEQYF. CDR3 sequence (DNA): TGTGCCAGCAGCTTGAGCGGTTCCTACGAGCAGTACTTC.

The chain is built from TRBV6-5 and TRBJ1-6; TRBD1 matches at 7 bases. The CDR3 covers 14 residues. Germline values: CDR1 MNHEY, CDR2 SVGAGI. With V trimmed by 7 bases and J by 7 bases, 7 bases remained unmatched. The CDR3 is CASTDRVGNSPLHF. CDR3 sequence (DNA): TGTGCCAGCACCGACAGGGTCGGGAATTCACCCCTCCACTTT.

This clone was counted once. This chain uses TRBV7-2 with TRBJ2-7; 8 bases are a match to TRBD1. CDR3 size: 14 residues. J gave up 2 bases and V 5 bases, and 5 bases lay outside the gene matches. Germline values: CDR1 SGHTA, CDR2 FQGNSA. CDR3 bases: TGTGCCAGCAGCGGTGGACAGGGCCCCTACGAGCAGTACTTC. This gives the protein CASSGGQGPYEQYF.

The genes are TRBV5-1 and TRBJ1-2; D call uncertain. V lost 1 base, J lost 0 bases, and 7 bases lay in between. Germline V gene sequence: CDR1 SGHRS, CDR2 YFSETQ. CDR3 length equals 14 residues. The CDR3 DNA follows: TGCGCCAGCAGCTTGTCACCGGCTAACTATGGCTACACCTTC. Its protein is CASSLSPANYGYTF.

This clone was observed a handful of times. This chain joins TRBV7-2 and TRBJ1-1; a possible D gene is TRBD1 (5 bases). CDR1 and CDR2 (germline): SGHTA, FQGNSA. V was clipped by 0 bases and J by 6 bases, with 11 bases between them. The CDR3 runs 14 residues. In DNA, the CDR3 is TGTGCCAGCAGCTTAGCGGGGGGTGTGGCTGAAGCTTTCTTT. This codes for CASSLAGGVAEAFF. Full variable domain (missing parts from reference TRBV7-2 and TRBJ1-1): GAGVSQSPSNKVTEKGKDVELRCDPISGHTALYWYRQSLGQGLEFLIYFQGNSAPDKSGLPSDRFSAERTGGSVSTLTIQRTQQEDSAVYLCASSLAGGVAEAFFGQGTRLTVV.

The chain couples TRBV11-2 to TRBJ1-4; D is uncertain. The CDR3 runs 15 residues. Trimming stripped 5 bases from V and 2 bases from J, with 12 bases between. The germline gives CDR1 SGHAT, CDR2 FQNNGV. The CDR3: CASSLRSSTNEKLFF. The DNA for the CDR3 is TGTGCCAGCAGCCTACGTTCATCTACTAATGAAAAACTGTTTTTT.

This clone was detected once. This chain connects TRBV6-5 to TRBJ2-5; D unclear. The CDR3 covers 14 residues. V was clipped by 2 bases and J by 1 base, with 8 bases between them. Germline V gives CDR1 MNHEY, CDR2 SVGAGI. CDR3 region: CASSYPGSQETQYF. CDR3 bases: TGTGCCAGCAGTTACCCCGGGTCCCAAGAGACCCAGTACTTC.

This chain joins TRBV23-1 and TRBJ2-7; possible D gene TRBD2, 5 bases. TRBV23-1 carries the ORF label, with uncertain function. This CDR3 has 14 residues. Trimming shortened V by 2 bases and J by 3 bases, and 11 bases separated the two germline ends. CDR3 in DNA: TGCGCCAGCAGTCAAGGCCCGGCGGGCTACGAGCAGTACTTC. This translates into CASSQGPAGYEQYF.

The chain couples TRBV7-3 to TRBJ2-1; the D is unclear. Germline V gene lookup returns CDR1 SGHTA and CDR2 FQGTGA. The ends were cut back, 2 bases at V and 8 bases at J, with 10 bases in the middle. There are 13 residues in the CDR3. The CDR3 reads CASSLAPDYEQFF. CDR3 coding DNA: TGTGCCAGCAGCTTAGCTCCAGACTATGAGCAGTTCTTC.